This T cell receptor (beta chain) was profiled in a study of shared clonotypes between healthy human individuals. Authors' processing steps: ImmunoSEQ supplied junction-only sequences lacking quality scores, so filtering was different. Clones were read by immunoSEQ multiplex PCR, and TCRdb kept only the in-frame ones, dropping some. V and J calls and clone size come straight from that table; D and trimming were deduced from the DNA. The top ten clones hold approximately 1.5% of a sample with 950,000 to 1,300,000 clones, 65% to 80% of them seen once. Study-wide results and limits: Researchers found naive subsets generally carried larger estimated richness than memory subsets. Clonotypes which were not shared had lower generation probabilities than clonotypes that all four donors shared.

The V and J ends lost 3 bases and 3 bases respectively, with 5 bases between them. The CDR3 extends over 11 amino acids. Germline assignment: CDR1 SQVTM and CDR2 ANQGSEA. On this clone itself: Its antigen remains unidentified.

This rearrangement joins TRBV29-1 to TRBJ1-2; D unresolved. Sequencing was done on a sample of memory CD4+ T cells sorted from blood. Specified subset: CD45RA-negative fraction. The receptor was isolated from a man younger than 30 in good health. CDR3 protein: CSVEVDYGYTF. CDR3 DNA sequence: TGCAGCGTTGAGGTGGACTATGGCTACACCTTC.